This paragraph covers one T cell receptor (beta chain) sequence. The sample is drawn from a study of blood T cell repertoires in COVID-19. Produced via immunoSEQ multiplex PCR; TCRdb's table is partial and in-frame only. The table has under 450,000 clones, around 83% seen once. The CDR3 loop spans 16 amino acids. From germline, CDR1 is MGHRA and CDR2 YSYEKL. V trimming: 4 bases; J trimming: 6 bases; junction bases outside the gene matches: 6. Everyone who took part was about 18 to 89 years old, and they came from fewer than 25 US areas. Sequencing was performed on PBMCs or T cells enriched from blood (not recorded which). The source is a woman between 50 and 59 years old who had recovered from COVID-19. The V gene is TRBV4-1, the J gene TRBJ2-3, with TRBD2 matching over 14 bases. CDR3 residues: CASSPGLAGGYDTQYF. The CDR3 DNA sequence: TGCGCCAGCAGCCCCGGACTAGCGGGAGGATACGATACGCAGTATTTT.